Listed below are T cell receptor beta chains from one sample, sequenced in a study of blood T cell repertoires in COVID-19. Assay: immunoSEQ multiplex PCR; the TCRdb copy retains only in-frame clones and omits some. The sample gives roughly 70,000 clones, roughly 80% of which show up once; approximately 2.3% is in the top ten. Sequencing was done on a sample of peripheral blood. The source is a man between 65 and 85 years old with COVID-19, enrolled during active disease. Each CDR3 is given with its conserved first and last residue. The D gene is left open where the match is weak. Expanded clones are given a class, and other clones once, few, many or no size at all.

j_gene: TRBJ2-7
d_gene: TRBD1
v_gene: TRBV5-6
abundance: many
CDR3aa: CASSGTGGYEQYF
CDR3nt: TGTGCCAGCAGCGGGACAGGGGGCTACGAGCAGTACTTC

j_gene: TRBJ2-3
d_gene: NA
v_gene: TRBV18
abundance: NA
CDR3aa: CASSPVRSGTSTDTQYF
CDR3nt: TGTGCCAGCTCACCAGTTAGGAGCGGAACTAGCACAGATACGCAGTATTTT

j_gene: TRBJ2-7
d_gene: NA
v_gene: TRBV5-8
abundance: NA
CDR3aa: CASTTLGLLPIREQYF
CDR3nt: TGTGCCAGCACGACATTGGGACTTCTCCCAATACGCGAGCAGTACTTC

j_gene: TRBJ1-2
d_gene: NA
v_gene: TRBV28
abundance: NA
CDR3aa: CATDLSSPSYYGYTF
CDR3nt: TGTGCCACAGACTTATCGAGTCCCTCCTATTATGGCTACACCTTC

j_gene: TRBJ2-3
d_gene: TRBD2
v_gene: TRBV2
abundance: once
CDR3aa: CASSEAGGFRGDTQYF
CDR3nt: TGTGCCAGCAGTGAAGCGGGGGGGTTTCGAGGAGATACGCAGTATTTT

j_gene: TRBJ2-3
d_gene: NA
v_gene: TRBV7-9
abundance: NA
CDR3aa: CASSPAGSLQYF
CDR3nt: TGTGCCAGCAGCCCCGCCGGGAGTCTCCAGTATTTT

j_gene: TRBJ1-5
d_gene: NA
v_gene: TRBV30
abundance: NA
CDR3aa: CAWSPNQGINQPQHF
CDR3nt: TGTGCCTGGAGTCCGAATCAGGGGATCAATCAGCCCCAGCATTTT

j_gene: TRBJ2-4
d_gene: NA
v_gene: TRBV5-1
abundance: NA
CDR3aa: CASSLLIGGDIQYF
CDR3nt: TGCGCCAGCAGCTTGTTAATAGGGGGAGACATTCAGTACTTC

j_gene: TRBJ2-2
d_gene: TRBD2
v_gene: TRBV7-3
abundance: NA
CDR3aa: CASSLTGTTLNTGELFF
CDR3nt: TGTGCCAGCAGCTTAACTGGGACTACACTGAACACCGGGGAGCTGTTTTTT

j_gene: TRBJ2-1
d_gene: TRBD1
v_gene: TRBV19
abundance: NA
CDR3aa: CASSGTGLYNEQFF
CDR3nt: TGTGCCAGTAGCGGGACAGGGCTCTACAATGAGCAGTTCTTC

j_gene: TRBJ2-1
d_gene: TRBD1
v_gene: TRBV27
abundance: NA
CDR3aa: CASSLGLTGSPNEQFF
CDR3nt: TGTGCCAGCAGTTTGGGGTTGACAGGGTCCCCCAATGAGCAGTTCTTC

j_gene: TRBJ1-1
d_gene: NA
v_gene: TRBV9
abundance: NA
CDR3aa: CASRGVGGRTEAFF
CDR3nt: TGTGCCAGCCGCGGGGTTGGGGGGAGGACTGAAGCTTTCTTT

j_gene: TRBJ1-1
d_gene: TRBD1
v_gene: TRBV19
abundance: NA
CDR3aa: CASKTEQGRGTEAFF
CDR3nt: TGTGCCAGTAAGACCGAACAGGGGCGCGGCACTGAAGCTTTCTTT

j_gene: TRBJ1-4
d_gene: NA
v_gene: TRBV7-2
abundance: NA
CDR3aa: CASSLEGGGRNEKLFF
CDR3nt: TGTGCCAGCAGCTTAGAAGGAGGCGGACGAAATGAAAAACTGTTTTTT

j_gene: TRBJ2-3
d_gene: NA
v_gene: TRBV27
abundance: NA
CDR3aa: CAIGTLGTTDTQYF
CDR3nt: TGTGCCATCGGGACTTTAGGGACCACAGATACGCAGTATTTT

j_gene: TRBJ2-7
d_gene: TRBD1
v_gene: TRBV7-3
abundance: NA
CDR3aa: CASSPGTGGREQYF
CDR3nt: TGTGCCAGCAGCCCCGGGACAGGGGGTCGCGAGCAGTACTTC

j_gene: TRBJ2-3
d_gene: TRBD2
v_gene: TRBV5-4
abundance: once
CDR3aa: CASSLAGVGDTQYF
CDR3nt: TGTGCCAGCAGCTTAGCGGGAGTGGGGGATACGCAGTATTTT

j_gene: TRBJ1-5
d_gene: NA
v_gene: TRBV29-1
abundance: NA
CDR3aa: CSVAAGVNQPQHF
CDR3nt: TGCAGCGTTGCAGCCGGGGTTAATCAGCCCCAGCATTTT

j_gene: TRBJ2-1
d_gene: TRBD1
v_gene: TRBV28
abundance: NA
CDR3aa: CASSNRGPDSYNEQFF
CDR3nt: TGTGCCAGCAGCAACAGGGGGCCTGACTCCTACAATGAGCAGTTCTTC

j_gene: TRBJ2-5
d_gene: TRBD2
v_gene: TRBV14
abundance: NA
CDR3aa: CASSLGLTWETQYF
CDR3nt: TGTGCCAGCAGTCTGGGACTAACCTGGGAGACCCAGTACTTC

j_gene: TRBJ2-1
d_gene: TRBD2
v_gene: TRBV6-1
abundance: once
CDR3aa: CASSELASGNEQFF
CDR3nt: TGTGCCAGCAGTGAATTGGCTAGCGGCAATGAGCAGTTCTTC

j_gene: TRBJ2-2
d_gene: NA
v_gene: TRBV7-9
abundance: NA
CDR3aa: CASSLTSGSNTGELFF
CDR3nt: TGTGCCAGCAGCTTAACTTCAGGATCGAACACCGGGGAGCTGTTTTTT

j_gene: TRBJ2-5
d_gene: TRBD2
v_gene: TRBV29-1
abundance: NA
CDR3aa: CSVLLAVQETQYF
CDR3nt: TGCAGCGTGCTTCTAGCGGTACAAGAGACCCAGTACTTC

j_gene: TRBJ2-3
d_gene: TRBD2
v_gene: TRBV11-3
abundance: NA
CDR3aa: CASSSGSSGIDTQYF
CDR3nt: TGTGCCAGCAGCTCCGGCTCTAGCGGGATAGATACGCAGTATTTT

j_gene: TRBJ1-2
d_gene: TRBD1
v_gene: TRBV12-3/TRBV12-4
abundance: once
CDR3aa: CASSFDRGLGYTF
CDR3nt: TGTGCCAGCAGTTTCGACAGGGGGCTTGGCTACACCTTC

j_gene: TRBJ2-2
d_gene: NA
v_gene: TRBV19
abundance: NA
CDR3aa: CASSIDGFTGELFF
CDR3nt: TGTGCCAGTAGTATAGACGGGTTCACCGGGGAGCTGTTTTTT

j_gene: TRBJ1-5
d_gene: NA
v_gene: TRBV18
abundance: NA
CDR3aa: CASSTRGGPGQPQHF
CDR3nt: TGTGCCAGCTCGACCAGGGGAGGGCCGGGTCAGCCCCAGCATTTT

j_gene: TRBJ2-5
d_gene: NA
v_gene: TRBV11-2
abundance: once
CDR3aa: CASSHLGRRQETQYF
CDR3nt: TGTGCCAGCAGCCATCTGGGGCGTCGACAAGAGACCCAGTACTTC